This T cell receptor beta chain originates from a study of spatial heterogeneity in lung cancer. Study-level information: Sequences of the beta chain were consistently detected in greater numbers than alpha-chain sequences.

One entry per CDR3 protein, called by TCRdb with MiXCR from the 5' RACE reads. The data show tens of thousands of distinct CDR3 sequences, roughly 12% seen once. CDR1 and CDR2 (germline): SGHAT, FQNNGV. V was trimmed by 4 bases and J by 0 bases, leaving 19 bases between them. This CDR3 has 17 amino acids. Time point indicated: sample taken at primary tumor resection. Unsorted whole RNA of tumor, nontumor lung or frozen PBMC was sequenced. 55 to 80 TRACERx patients with early, untreated non-small cell lung cancer donated samples. The clonotype was recovered from a male donor with early-stage non-small cell lung cancer. This chain connects TRBV11-2 to TRBJ2-7; maybe TRBD1 (5 bases). The sequencing used PBMCs, collected at surgery. CDR3 sequence: CASSYSRTSLPSYEQYF. CDR3 sequence (DNA): TGTGCCAGCAGCTATTCACGGACATCCCTTCCCTCCTACGAGCAGTACTTC.